The present T cell receptor (beta chain) was sequenced within a study of regulatory T cells in long-lasting Graves disease. Study-level points and caveats: Persistent disease samples used TRBV28, TRBJ1-2 and TRBJ2-5 preferentially.

V lost 4 bases and J lost 0, with 9 bases in between. The length of the CDR3 is 14 residues. CDR1 is MDHEN and CDR2 is SYDVKM in the germline V gene. Combining iRepertoire HTBI primers with Arm-PCR of CDR3 regions, the authors built TCR beta libraries. TCRdb fed the multiplex PCR reads into MiXCR, producing one record per CDR3 protein. The sample carries approximately 380,000 distinct CDR3 sequences, around 20% recorded once. As concerns this clonotype: The antigen is unknown.

Time point indicated: persistent/refractory GD, antithyroid drugs over 5 years with positive TRAb. The TCR library was made from RNA that had been extracted from PBMCs in TRIzol. The sequence came from a female donor with Graves disease. Sample: peripheral blood mononuclear cells (PBMCs), taken when the disease was refractory, from a patient treated with antithyroid drugs. V gene TRBV28 combines with J gene TRBJ1-1; no clear D. The CDR3 here is CASSWNRVNTEAFF. The CDR3 bases are TGTGCCAGCAGTTGGAATAGGGTGAACACTGAAGCTTTCTTT.